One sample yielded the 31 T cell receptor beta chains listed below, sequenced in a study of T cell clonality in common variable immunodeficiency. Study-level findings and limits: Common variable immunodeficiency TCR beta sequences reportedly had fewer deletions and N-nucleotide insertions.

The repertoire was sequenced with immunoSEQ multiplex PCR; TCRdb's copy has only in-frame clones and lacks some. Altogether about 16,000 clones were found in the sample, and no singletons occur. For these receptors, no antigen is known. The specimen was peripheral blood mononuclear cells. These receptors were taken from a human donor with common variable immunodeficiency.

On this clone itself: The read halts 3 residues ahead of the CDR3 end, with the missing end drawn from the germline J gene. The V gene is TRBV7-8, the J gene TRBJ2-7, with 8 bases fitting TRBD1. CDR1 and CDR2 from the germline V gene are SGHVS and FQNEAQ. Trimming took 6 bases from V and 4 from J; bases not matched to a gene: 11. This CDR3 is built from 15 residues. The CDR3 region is CASSKSPGGGYEQYF. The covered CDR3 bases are TGTGCCAGCAGTAAAAGCCCAGGGGGCGGGTACGAG.

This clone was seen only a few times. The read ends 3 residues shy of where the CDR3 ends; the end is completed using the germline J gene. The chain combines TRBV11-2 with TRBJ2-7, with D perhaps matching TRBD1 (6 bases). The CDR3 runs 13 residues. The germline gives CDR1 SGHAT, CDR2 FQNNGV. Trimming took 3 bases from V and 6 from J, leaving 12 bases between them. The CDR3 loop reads CASSFGGGAEQYF. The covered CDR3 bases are TGTGCCAGCAGCTTCGGTGGGGGCGCCGAG.

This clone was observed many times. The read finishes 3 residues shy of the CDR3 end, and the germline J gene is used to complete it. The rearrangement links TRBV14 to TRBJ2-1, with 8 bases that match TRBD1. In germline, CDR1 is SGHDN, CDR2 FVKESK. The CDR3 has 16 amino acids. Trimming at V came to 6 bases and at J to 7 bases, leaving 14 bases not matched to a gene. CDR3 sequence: CASSPRLGQVSNEQFF. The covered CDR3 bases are TGTGCCAGCAGTCCCCGCCTGGGACAGGTGTCGAATGAG.

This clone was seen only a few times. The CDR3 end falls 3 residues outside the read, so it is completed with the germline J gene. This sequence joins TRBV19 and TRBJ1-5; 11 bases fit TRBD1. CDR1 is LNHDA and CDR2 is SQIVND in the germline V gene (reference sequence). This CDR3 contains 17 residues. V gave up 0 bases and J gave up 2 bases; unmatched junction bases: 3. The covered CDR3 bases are TGTGCCAGTAGTATAGAAGGGACAGGGGGAGGCAATCAGCCC. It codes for CASSIEGTGGGNQP. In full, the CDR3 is CASSIEGTGGGNQPQHF.

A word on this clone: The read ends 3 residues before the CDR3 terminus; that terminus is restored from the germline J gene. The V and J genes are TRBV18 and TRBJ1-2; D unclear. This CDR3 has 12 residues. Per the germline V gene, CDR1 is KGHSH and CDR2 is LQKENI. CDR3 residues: CASSPSIQGYTF. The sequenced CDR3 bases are TGTGCCAGCTCACCTAGTATACAGGGC.

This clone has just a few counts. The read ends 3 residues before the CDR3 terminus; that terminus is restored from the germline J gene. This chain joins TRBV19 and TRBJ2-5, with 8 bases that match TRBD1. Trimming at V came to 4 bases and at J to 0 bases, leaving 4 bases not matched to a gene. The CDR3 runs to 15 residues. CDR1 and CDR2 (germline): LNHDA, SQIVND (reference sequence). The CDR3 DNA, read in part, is TGTGCCAGTAGTAGCCTGACAGGGGACCAAGAGACC. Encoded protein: CASSSLTGDQET. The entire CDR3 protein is CASSSLTGDQETQYF. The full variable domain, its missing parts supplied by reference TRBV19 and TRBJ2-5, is DGGITQSPKYLFRKEGQNVTLSCEQNLNHDAMYWYRQDPGQGLRLIYYSQIVNDFQKGDIAEGYSVSREKKESFPLTVTSAQKNPTAFYLCASSSLTGDQETQYFGPGTRLLVL.

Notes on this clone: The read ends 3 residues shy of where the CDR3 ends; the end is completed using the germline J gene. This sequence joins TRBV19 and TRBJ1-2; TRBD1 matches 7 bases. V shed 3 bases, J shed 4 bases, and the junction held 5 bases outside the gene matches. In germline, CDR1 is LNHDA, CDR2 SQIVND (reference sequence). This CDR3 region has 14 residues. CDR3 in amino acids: CASSISRDSYGYTF. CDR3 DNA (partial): TGTGCCAGTAGTATCTCCCGGGACAGCTATGGC.

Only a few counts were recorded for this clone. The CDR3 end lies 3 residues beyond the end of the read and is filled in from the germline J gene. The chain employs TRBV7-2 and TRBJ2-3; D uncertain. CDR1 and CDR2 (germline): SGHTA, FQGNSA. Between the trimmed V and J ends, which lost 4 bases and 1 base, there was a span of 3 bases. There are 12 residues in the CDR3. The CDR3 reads CASSSRTDTQYF. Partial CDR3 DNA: TGTGCCAGCAGCTCTCGCACAGATACG. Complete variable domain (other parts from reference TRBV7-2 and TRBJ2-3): GAGVSQSPSNKVTEKGKDVELRCDPISGHTALYWYRQSLGQGLEFLIYFQGNSAPDKSGLPSDRFSAERTGGSVSTLTIQRTQQEDSAVYLCASSSRTDTQYFGPGTRLTVL.

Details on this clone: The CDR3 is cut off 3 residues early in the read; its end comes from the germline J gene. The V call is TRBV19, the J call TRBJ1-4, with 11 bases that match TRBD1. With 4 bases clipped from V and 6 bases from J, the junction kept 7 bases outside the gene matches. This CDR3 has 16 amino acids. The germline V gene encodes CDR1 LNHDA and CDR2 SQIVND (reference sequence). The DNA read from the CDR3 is TGTGCCAGTAGTACGGGGACAGGGGGTACGGATGAAAAA. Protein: CASSTGTGGTDEK. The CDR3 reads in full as CASSTGTGGTDEKLFF.

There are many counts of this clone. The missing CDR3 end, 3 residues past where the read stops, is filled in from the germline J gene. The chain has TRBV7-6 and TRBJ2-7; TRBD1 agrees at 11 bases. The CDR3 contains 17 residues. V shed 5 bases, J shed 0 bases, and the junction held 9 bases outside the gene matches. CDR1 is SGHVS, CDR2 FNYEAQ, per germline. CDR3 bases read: TGTGCCAGCAGCCTCGGGACAGGGGGTCCTTTCTCCTACGAG. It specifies CASSLGTGGPFSYE. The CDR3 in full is CASSLGTGGPFSYEQYF.

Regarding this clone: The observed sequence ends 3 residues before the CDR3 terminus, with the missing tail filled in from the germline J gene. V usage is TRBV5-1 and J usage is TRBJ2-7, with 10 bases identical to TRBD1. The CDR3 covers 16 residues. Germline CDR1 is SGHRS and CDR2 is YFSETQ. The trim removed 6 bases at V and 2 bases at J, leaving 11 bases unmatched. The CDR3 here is CASKMNSGTGAYEQYF. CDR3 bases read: TGCGCCAGCAAGATGAATTCCGGGACAGGGGCCTACGAG.

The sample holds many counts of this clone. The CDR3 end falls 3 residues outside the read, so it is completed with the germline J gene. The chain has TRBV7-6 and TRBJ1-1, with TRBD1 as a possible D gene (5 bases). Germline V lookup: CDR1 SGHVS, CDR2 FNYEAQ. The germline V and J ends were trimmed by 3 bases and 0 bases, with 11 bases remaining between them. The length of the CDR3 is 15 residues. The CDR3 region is CASSLAGGVNTEAFF. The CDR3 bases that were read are TGTGCCAGCAGCTTGGCAGGAGGGGTGAACACTGAA.

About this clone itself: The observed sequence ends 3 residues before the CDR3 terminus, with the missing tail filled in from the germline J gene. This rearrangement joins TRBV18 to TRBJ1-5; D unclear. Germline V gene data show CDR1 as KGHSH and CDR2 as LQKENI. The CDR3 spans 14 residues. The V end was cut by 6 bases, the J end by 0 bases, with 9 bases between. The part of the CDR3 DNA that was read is TGTGCCAGCTCGGGAGGACTTAGCAATCAGCCC. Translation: CASSGGLSNQP. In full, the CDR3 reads CASSGGLSNQPQHF.

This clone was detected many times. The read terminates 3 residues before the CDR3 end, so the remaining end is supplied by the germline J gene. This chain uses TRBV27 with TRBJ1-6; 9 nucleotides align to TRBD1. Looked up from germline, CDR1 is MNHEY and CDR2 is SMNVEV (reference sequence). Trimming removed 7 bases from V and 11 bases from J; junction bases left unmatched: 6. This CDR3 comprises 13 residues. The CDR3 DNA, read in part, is TGTGCCAGCAACCCCGGGACAGGGACACCC. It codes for CASNPGTGTP. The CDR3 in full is CASNPGTGTPLHF.

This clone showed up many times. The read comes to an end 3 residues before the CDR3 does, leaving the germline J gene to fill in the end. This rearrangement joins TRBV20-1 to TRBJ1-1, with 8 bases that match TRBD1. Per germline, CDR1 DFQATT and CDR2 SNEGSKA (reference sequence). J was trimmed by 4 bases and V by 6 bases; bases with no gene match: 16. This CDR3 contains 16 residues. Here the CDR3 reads CSADPGRGQGSTEAFF. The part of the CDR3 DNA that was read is TGCAGTGCCGACCCGGGTAGAGGACAGGGCTCCACTGAA.

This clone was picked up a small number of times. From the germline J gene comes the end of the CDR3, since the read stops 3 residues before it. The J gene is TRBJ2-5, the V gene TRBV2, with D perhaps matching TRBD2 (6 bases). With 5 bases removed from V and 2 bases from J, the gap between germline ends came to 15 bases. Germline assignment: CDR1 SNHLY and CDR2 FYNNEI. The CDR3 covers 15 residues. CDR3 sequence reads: CASSSAASVQETQYF. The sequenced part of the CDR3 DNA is TGTGCCAGCAGTTCTGCGGCTAGCGTTCAAGAGACC.

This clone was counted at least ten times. The part of the CDR3 DNA that was read is TGCGCCAGCAGCTCGGGGGGTGTCTCCTATAATTCACCC. Translated: CASSSGGVSYNSP. The full CDR3 reads CASSSGGVSYNSPLHF. The chain has TRBV5-1 and TRBJ1-6; TRBD1 is a possible D gene (5 bases). Read data end 3 residues before the CDR3 end; the end is taken from the germline J gene. Germline V gives CDR1 SGHRS, CDR2 YFSETQ. V gave up 3 bases and J gave up 0 bases, with 10 bases separating them. This CDR3 spans 16 amino acids.

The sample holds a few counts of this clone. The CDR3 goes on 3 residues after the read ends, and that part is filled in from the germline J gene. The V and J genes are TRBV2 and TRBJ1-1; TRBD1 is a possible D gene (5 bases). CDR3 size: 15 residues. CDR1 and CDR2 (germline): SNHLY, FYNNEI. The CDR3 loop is CASTELGGITTEAFF. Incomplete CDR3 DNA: TGTGCCAGCACCGAATTGGGGGGTATCACCACAGAG.

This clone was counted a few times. CDR3 bases read: TGTGCCAGCTCTTTGGACAGGGTGGGTACTGAA. Amino acids: CASSLDRVGTE. The full CDR3 is CASSLDRVGTEAFF. The chain is built from TRBV18 and TRBJ1-1, with 8 bases lining up with TRBD1. The read ends 3 residues before the CDR3 terminus; that terminus is restored from the germline J gene. The CDR3 consists of 14 residues. The V gene's germline CDR1 is KGHSH and CDR2 LQKENI. V was clipped by 6 bases and J by 5 bases; unmatched bases: 8.

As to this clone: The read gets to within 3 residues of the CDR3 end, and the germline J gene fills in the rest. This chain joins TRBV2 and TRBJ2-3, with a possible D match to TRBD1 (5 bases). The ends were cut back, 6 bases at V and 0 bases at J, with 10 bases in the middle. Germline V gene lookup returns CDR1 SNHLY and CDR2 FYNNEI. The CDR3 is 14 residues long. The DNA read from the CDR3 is TGTGCCAGCAGGCTAGGGGCTAGCACAGATACG. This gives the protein CASRLGASTDT. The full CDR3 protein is CASRLGASTDTQYF.

The CDR3 spells CASSLSSTGAGYTF. The DNA read from the CDR3 is TGTGCCAGCAGCCTCTCGTCGACAGGGGCTGGC. This sequence joins TRBV7-2 and TRBJ1-2; TRBD1 matches 8 bases. The DNA ends 3 residues before the CDR3 does, and the rest of the CDR3 is filled in from the germline J gene. V was clipped by 5 bases and J by 7 bases; unmatched bases: 9. CDR1 is SGHTA and CDR2 is FQGNSA in the germline V gene. There are 14 residues in the CDR3. Full variable domain (rest looked up from reference TRBV7-2 and TRBJ1-2): GAGVSQSPSNKVTEKGKDVELRCDPISGHTALYWYRQSLGQGLEFLIYFQGNSAPDKSGLPSDRFSAERTGGSVSTLTIQRTQQEDSAVYLCASSLSSTGAGYTFGSGTRLTVV.

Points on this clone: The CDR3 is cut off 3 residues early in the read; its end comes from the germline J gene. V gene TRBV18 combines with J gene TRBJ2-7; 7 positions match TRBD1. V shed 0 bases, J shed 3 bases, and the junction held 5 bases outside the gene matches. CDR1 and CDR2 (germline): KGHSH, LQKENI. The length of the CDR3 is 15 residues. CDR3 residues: CASSPPGTESYEQYF. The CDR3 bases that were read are TGTGCCAGCTCACCACCAGGGACAGAAAGCTACGAG.

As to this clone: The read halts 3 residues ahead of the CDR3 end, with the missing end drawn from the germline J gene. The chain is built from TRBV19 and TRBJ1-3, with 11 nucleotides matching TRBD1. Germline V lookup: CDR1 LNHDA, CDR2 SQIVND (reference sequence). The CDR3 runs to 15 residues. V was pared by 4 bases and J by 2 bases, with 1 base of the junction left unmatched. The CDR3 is CASSTGQGAGNTIYF. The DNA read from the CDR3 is TGTGCCAGTAGTACGGGACAGGGGGCTGGAAACACC.

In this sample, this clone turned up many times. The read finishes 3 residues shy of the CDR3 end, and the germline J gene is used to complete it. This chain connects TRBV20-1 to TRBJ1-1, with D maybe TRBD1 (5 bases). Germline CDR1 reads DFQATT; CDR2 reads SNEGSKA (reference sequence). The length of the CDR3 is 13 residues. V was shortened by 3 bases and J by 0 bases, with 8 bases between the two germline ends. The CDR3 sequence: CSARADMNTEAFF. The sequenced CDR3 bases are TGCAGTGCTAGGGCGGACATGAACACTGAA.

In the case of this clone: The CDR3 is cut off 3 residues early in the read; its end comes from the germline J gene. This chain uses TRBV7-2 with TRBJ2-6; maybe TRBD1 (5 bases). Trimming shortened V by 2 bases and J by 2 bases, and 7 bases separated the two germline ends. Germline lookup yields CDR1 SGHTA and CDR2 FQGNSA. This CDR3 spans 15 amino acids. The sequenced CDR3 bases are TGTGCCAGCAGCTTAAGACAGACTGGGGCCAACGTC. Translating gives CASSLRQTGANV. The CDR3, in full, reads CASSLRQTGANVLTF.

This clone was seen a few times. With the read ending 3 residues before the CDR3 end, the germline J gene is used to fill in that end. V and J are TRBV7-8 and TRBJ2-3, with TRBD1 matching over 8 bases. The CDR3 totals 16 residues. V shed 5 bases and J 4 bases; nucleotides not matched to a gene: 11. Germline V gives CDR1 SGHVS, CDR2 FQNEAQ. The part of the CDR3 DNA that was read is TGTGCCAGCAGCACCCGGACAGGGAAGTACGCAGATACG. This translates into CASSTRTGKYADT. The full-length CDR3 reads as CASSTRTGKYADTQYF. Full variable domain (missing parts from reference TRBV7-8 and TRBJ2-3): GAGVSQSPRYKVAKRGQDVALRCDPISGHVSLFWYQQALGQGPEFLTYFQNEAQLDKSGLPSDRFFAERPEGSVSTLKIQRTQQEDSAVYLCASSTRTGKYADTQYFGPGTRLTVL.

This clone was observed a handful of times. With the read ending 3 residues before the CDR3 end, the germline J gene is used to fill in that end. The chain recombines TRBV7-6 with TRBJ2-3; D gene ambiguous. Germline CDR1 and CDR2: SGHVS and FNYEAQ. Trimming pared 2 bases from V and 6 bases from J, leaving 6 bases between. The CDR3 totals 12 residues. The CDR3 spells CASSLWRDTQYF. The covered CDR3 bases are TGTGCCAGCAGCTTATGGCGGGATACG.

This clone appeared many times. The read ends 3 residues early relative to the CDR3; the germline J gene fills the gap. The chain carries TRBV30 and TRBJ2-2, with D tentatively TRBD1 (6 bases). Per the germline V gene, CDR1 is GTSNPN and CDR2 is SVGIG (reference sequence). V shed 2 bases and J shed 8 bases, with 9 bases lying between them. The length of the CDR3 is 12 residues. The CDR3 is CAWSTGQGELFF. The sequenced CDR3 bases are TGTGCCTGGAGTACAGGACAGGGGGAG.

This CDR3 reads CASSLGGQGSTEAFF. CDR3 DNA, as far as it was read: TGTGCCAGCAGCTTAGGGGGACAGGGAAGCACTGAA. The chain links TRBV7-9 to TRBJ1-1, with TRBD1 matching 9 bases. The read falls 3 residues short of the CDR3 end, and the missing part is taken from the germline J gene. Germline lookup yields CDR1 SEHNR and CDR2 FQNEAQ (reference sequence). The CDR3 is 15 residues long. V was pared by 1 base and J by 4 bases, with 4 bases of the junction left unmatched.

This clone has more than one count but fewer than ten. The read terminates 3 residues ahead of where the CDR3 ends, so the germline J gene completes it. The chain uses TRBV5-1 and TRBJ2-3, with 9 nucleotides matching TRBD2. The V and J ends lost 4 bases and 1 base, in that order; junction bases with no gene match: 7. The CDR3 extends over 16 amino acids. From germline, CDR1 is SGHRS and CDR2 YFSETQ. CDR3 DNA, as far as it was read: TGCGCCAGCAGCCGGATTAGCGGGGGTGGCACAGATACG. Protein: CASSRISGGGTDT. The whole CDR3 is CASSRISGGGTDTQYF.

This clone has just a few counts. The CDR3 sequence is CASSLTGTLNEQYF. CDR3 DNA, as far as it was read: TGTGCCAGCTCACTAACCGGGACTCTCAACGAG. The chain joins TRBV18 to TRBJ2-7, with a tentative D call TRBD2 (6 bases). With the read ending 3 residues before the CDR3 end, the germline J gene is used to fill in that end. Trimming cost V 4 bases and J 5 bases, with 15 bases left between them. Germline loops: CDR1 KGHSH, CDR2 LQKENI. This CDR3 spans 14 amino acids.